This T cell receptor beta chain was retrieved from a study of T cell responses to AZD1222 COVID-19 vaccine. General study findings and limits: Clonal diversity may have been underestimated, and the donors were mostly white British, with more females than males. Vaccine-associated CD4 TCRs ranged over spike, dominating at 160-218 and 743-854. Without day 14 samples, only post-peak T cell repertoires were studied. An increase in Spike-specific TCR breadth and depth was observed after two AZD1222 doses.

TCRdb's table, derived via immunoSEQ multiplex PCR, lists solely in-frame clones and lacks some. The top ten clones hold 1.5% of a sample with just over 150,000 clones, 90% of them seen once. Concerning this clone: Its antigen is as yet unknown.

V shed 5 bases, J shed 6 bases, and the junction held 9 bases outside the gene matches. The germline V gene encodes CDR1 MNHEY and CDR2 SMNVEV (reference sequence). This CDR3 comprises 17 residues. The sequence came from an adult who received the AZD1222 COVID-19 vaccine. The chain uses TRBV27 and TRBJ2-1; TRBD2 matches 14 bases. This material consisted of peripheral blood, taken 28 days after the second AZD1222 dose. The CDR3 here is CASSKGLAGVSGNEQFF. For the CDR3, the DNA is TGTGCCAGCAGTAAGGGACTAGCGGGAGTATCAGGCAATGAGCAGTTCTTC.